The 32 T cell receptor beta chains presented below share a single source sample, sequenced in a study of cytomegalovirus exposure and HLA in healthy donors. The PCR used 60 Vbeta and 13 Jbeta primers. Clones were sequenced by immunoSEQ multiplex PCR, and TCRdb holds only the in-frame ones, with some missing. The data show some 110,000 clones, roughly 80% seen once. The sample consisted of PBMCs. The receptors here all came from a man aged 35-49 years in good health and CMV-seronegative.

The chain joins TRBV5-4 to TRBJ2-3, with TRBD2 matching over 8 bases. CDR3 size: 17 residues. V trimming: 4 bases; J trimming: 1 base; junction bases outside the gene matches: 11. Germline V CDR1 and CDR2: SGHNT, YYREEE (reference sequence). The CDR3 coding sequence is TGTGCCAGCAGCCCCGGGGGGGGAGATTTCGGCACAGATACGCAGTATTTT. Its translation is CASSPGGGDFGTDTQYF.

The chain recombines TRBV19 with TRBJ2-7; D might be TRBD2 (5 bases). The CDR3 sequence is 14 residues long. Deletions cut 8 bases from V and 2 bases from J, with 16 bases between. Germline loops: CDR1 LNHDA, CDR2 SQIVND (reference sequence). CDR3 in amino acids: CASPGWYSPYEQYF. The CDR3 DNA sequence: TGTGCCAGTCCGGGGTGGTACAGCCCCTACGAGCAGTACTTC.

The gene calls are TRBV4-1 and TRBJ2-1, with TRBD1 matching 9 bases. V shed 10 bases and J 0 bases; nucleotides not matched to a gene: 4. From germline, CDR1 is MGHRA and CDR2 YSYEKL. The length of the CDR3 is 14 residues. The CDR3 loop is CANRGLASYNEQFF. The CDR3 DNA is TGCGCCAACAGGGGGCTTGCCTCCTACAATGAGCAGTTCTTC.

The CDR3 here is CASSQGANTEAFF. The CDR3 coding sequence is TGTGCCAGCAGCCAGGGGGCGAACACTGAAGCTTTCTTT. The rearrangement joins TRBV7-3 to TRBJ1-1, with 8 bases aligning to TRBD1. Germline trimming cut 5 bases from V and 1 base from J; bases unmatched to any gene: 0. The CDR3 covers 13 residues. Germline V gene sequence: CDR1 SGHTA, CDR2 FQGTGA.

This chain connects TRBV7-3 to TRBJ1-1, with a weak D call TRBD1 (5 bases). The CDR3 consists of 13 residues. The V end was cut by 2 bases, the J end by 1 base, with 5 bases between. Germline V gives CDR1 SGHTA, CDR2 FQGTGA. This CDR3 reads CASSLGANTEAFF. CDR3 bases: TGTGCCAGCAGCTTAGGGGCGAACACTGAAGCTTTCTTT.

The chain recombines TRBV7-8 with TRBJ2-7; TRBD1 matches at 9 bases. This CDR3 is built from 19 residues. The ends lost 2 bases at V and 0 bases at J; junction bases unmatched: 14. Per germline, CDR1 SGHVS and CDR2 FQNEAQ. In DNA, the CDR3 is TGTGCCAGCAGCTTAAACCGGGGGACAGGGTATTCCCCCTCCTACGAGCAGTACTTC. This encodes CASSLNRGTGYSPSYEQYF.

The V gene is TRBV7-8, the J gene TRBJ2-7; 10 positions agree with TRBD1. Germline V gene data show CDR1 as SGHVS and CDR2 as FQNEAQ. With V trimmed by 5 bases and J by 7 bases, 11 bases remained unmatched. CDR3 length: 15 residues. In nucleotides, the CDR3 is TGTGCCAGCAGCCGCCAACGACAGGGGGCGAATGAGCAGTACTTC. It translates to CASSRQRQGANEQYF.

The V call is TRBV5-5, the J call TRBJ1-2, with 7 positions matching TRBD1. Germline-derived CDR1 and CDR2 are SGHKS and YYEKEE (reference sequence). This CDR3 is 15 amino acids long. V lost 0 bases to trimming and J lost 2 bases; unmatched junction nucleotides: 4. CDR3 amino acids: CASSLEGATNYGYTF. CDR3 DNA sequence: TGTGCCAGCAGCTTGGAGGGGGCGACGAACTATGGCTACACCTTC.

This chain joins TRBV29-1 and TRBJ2-5; the D gene is possibly TRBD2 (5 bases). The J call is in doubt because the DNA end fits TRBJ2-7 better. Germline values: CDR1 SQVTM, CDR2 ANQGSEA. This CDR3 contains 13 residues. The CDR3 region has the DNA TGCAGCGTTGACGGGGAAAGCTCCTACGAGCAGTACTTC. Translated, it gives CSVDGESSYEQYF.

V and J are TRBV5-1 and TRBJ1-1; D remains ambiguous. The CDR3 spans 13 residues. Looked up from germline, CDR1 is SGHRS and CDR2 is YFSETQ. The V end lost 0 bases, the J end lost 7 bases, and 10 bases lay between the germline ends. The CDR3 loop reads CASSLDGIGEAFF. CDR3 coding DNA: TGCGCCAGCAGCTTGGACGGGATAGGTGAAGCTTTCTTT. The complete variable domain, with remaining parts taken from reference TRBV5-1 and TRBJ1-1, reads KAGVTQTPRYLIKTRGQQVTLSCSPISGHRSVSWYQQTPGQGLQFLFEYFSETQRNKGNFPGRFSGRQFSNSRSEMNVSTLELGDSALYLCASSLDGIGEAFFGQGTRLTVV.

This clone was counted a few times. The genes are TRBV6-5 and TRBJ1-4; 7 nucleotides align to TRBD1. V was pared by 2 bases and J by 1 base, with 4 bases of the junction left unmatched. CDR1 is MNHEY and CDR2 is SVGAGI in the germline V gene. The CDR3 contains 16 residues. CDR3 sequence: CASSYGQGGTNEKLFF. CDR3 nucleotides: TGTGCCAGCAGTTACGGGCAGGGGGGAACTAATGAAAAACTGTTTTTT.

The chain recombines TRBV6-1 with TRBJ2-3; 11 bases agree with TRBD2. Germline assignment: CDR1 MNHNS and CDR2 SASEGT. Losses at the gene ends were 2 bases for V and 4 bases for J; bases not matched to a gene: 5. This CDR3 has 16 amino acids. The CDR3: CASSETTSGGSDTQYF. The CDR3 DNA reads TGTGCCAGCAGTGAAACCACTAGCGGGGGTTCAGATACGCAGTATTTT.

The gene calls are TRBV6-6 and TRBJ2-1; a weak D match, TRBD1 (6 bases). CDR1 is MNHNY, CDR2 SVGAGI, per germline (reference sequence). V lost 2 bases and J lost 8, with 10 bases in between. There are 13 residues in the CDR3. This chain's CDR3 is CASSYQQGHEQFF. The CDR3 DNA is TGTGCCAGCAGTTACCAACAGGGTCATGAGCAGTTCTTC.

The chain carries TRBV6-6 and TRBJ1-2; 8 nucleotides match TRBD1. The V and J ends lost 2 bases and 1 base, in that order; junction bases with no gene match: 6. The CDR3 has 16 residues. CDR1 MNHNY and CDR2 SVGAGI come from the germline V gene (reference sequence). This CDR3 is CASSYGQGKSNYGYTF. The CDR3 nucleotides are TGTGCCAGCAGTTACGGACAGGGCAAGAGTAACTATGGCTACACCTTC.

There are a few counts of this clone. The chain links TRBV18 to TRBJ1-5; 9 nucleotides agree with TRBD1. CDR3 length: 15 amino acids. V was clipped by 6 bases and J by 4 bases; unmatched bases: 7. Looked up from germline, CDR1 is KGHSH and CDR2 is LQKENI. CDR3 nucleotide sequence: TGTGCCAGCTCGCCGGGACAGGGTAGGAATCAGCCCCAGCATTTT. Residues: CASSPGQGRNQPQHF.

This clone was recorded once. V and J are TRBV18 and TRBJ2-7, with TRBD1 matching over 8 bases. Trimming at V came to 1 base and at J to 2 bases, leaving 4 bases not matched to a gene. This CDR3 has 15 residues. Germline V CDR1 and CDR2: KGHSH, LQKENI. The CDR3 protein is CASSPQDRAAYEQYF. In DNA form, the CDR3 reads TGTGCCAGCTCACCACAGGACAGGGCCGCCTACGAGCAGTACTTC.

The chain employs TRBV6-6 and TRBJ1-6, with D hard to call. From germline, CDR1 is MNHNY and CDR2 SVGAGI (reference sequence). There are 12 residues in the CDR3. Trimming pared 6 bases from V and 8 bases from J, leaving 8 bases between. This CDR3 is CASRREDSPLHF. The CDR3 DNA reads TGTGCCAGCAGGAGGGAGGATTCACCCCTCCACTTT.

The chain carries TRBV4-1 and TRBJ2-3, with D possibly matching TRBD2 (6 bases). The ends were cut back, 4 bases at V and 0 bases at J, with 17 bases in the middle. Germline V lookup: CDR1 MGHRA, CDR2 YSYEKL. The CDR3 consists of 17 residues. As DNA, the CDR3 is TGCGCCAGCAGCCTAATCGCCGGGACTGCTAGCACAGATACGCAGTATTTT. Its translation is CASSLIAGTASTDTQYF.

V gene TRBV11-2 combines with J gene TRBJ1-2, with D possibly matching TRBD1 (5 bases). Germline CDR1 SGHAT, CDR2 FQNNGV. The CDR3 sequence is 13 residues long. V lost 1 base, J lost 7 bases, and 10 bases lay in between. In nucleotides, the CDR3 is TGTGCCAGCAGCTTAGTTCCAGGGTCTGGCTACACCTTC. Translated, it gives CASSLVPGSGYTF. The whole variable domain, remainder taken from reference TRBV11-2 and TRBJ1-2, is EAGVAQSPRYKIIEKRQSVAFWCNPISGHATLYWYQQILGQGPKLLIQFQNNGVVDDSQLPKDRFSAERLKGVDSTLKIQPAKLEDSAVYLCASSLVPGSGYTFGSGTRLTVV.

This clone was detected once. The V call is TRBV14, the J call TRBJ1-2; tentatively, D is TRBD1 (6 bases). Germline CDR1 and CDR2: SGHDN and FVKESK. This CDR3 is built from 14 residues. Trimming took off 4 bases at V and 6 bases at J, with 15 bases between the two ends. The CDR3 region is CASSPYNRVDGYTF. CDR3 bases: TGTGCCAGCAGCCCATATAACAGGGTTGATGGCTACACCTTC.

The table lists this clone with a count of one. The chain has TRBV13 and TRBJ2-7; 7 positions match TRBD2. Trimming at V came to 4 bases and at J to 6 bases, leaving 6 bases not matched to a gene. Germline loops: CDR1 PRHDT, CDR2 FYEKMQ (reference sequence). The CDR3 length is 13 residues. The CDR3 loop is CASSSGGGREQYF. Here the CDR3 DNA reads TGTGCCAGCAGCTCCGGGGGAGGGCGCGAGCAGTACTTC.

This chain uses TRBV5-6 with TRBJ1-5; D gene unclear. The length of the CDR3 is 15 residues. Between the trimmed V and J ends, which lost 0 bases and 4 bases, there was a span of 11 bases. CDR1 and CDR2 from the germline V gene are SGHDT and YYEEEE. The CDR3 is CASSLGWGGNQPQHF. The CDR3 region has the DNA TGTGCCAGCAGCTTGGGTTGGGGAGGGAATCAGCCCCAGCATTTT.

The rearrangement uses TRBV5-1 and TRBJ2-3; D gene ambiguous. Germline V CDR1 and CDR2: SGHRS, YFSETQ. There are 14 residues in the CDR3. With 4 bases removed from V and 2 bases from J, the gap between germline ends came to 11 bases. The CDR3 loop is CASSQSTLTDTQYF. The CDR3 DNA reads TGCGCCAGCAGCCAATCGACTCTCACAGATACGCAGTATTTT.

The chain links TRBV7-2 to TRBJ2-7; perhaps TRBD1 as D (5 bases). CDR1 SGHTA and CDR2 FQGNSA come from the germline V gene. Trimming cost V 1 base and J 4 bases, with 11 bases left between them. The CDR3 runs to 14 residues. The CDR3: CASSLGDRGYEQYF. The DNA for the CDR3 is TGTGCCAGCAGCTTAGGAGATAGGGGATACGAGCAGTACTTC.

V usage is TRBV5-5 and J usage is TRBJ2-7, with 12 bases matching TRBD2. Germline CDR1 is SGHKS and CDR2 is YYEKEE (reference sequence). With V trimmed by 4 bases and J by 3 bases, 5 bases remained unmatched. The CDR3 is 15 residues long. The CDR3 DNA follows: TGTGCCAGCAGCCCTCGGACTAGCGGGGTCTACGAGCAGTACTTC. Translated: CASSPRTSGVYEQYF.

This chain connects TRBV6-5 to TRBJ1-2, with 8 nucleotides matching TRBD1. Germline CDR1 MNHEY, CDR2 SVGAGI. Trimming cost V 6 bases and J 5 bases; bases outside gene matches: 5. The CDR3 runs 13 residues. CDR3 protein: CASSPGTGYGYTF. In nucleotides, the CDR3 is TGTGCCAGCAGCCCCGGGACAGGATATGGCTACACCTTC.

The chain joins TRBV5-4 to TRBJ2-3; unclear D gene. V was cut by 4 bases and J by 2 bases, with 11 bases left in between. CDR1 is SGHNT and CDR2 is YYREEE in the germline V gene (reference sequence). The CDR3 has 14 amino acids. DNA of the CDR3: TGTGCCAGCAGCGGAGAGAGTAACACAGATACGCAGTATTTT. It codes for CASSGESNTDTQYF.

This chain joins TRBV7-2 and TRBJ2-4; 7 nucleotides line up with TRBD1. Trimming cost V 0 bases and J 4 bases; bases outside gene matches: 9. Germline CDR1 SGHTA, CDR2 FQGNSA. CDR3 length: 17 residues. CDR3 sequence: CASSLATGATRKNIQYF. For the CDR3, the DNA is TGTGCCAGCAGCTTAGCCACAGGGGCTACGAGGAAAAACATTCAGTACTTC. The variable domain in full, with the rest retrieved from reference TRBV7-2 and TRBJ2-4, is GAGVSQSPSNKVTEKGKDVELRCDPISGHTALYWYRQSLGQGLEFLIYFQGNSAPDKSGLPSDRFSAERTGGSVSTLTIQRTQQEDSAVYLCASSLATGATRKNIQYFGAGTRLSVL.

This clone showed up just once. This sequence joins TRBV6-4 and TRBJ2-1; D ambiguous. Germline V gives CDR1 MRHNA, CDR2 SNTAGT. V gave up 4 bases and J gave up 7 bases, with 11 bases separating them. This CDR3 is 13 amino acids long. CDR3 loop: CASSVEIGNEQFF. As DNA, the CDR3 is TGTGCCAGCAGTGTAGAGATCGGGAATGAGCAGTTCTTC.

The chain employs TRBV6-1 and TRBJ1-1; tentative D call: TRBD1 (5 bases). The CDR3 runs 15 residues. Germline V gives CDR1 MNHNS, CDR2 SASEGT. V was clipped by 6 bases and J by 6 bases, with 20 bases between them. In nucleotides, the CDR3 is TGTGCCAGCAGGGGGGGTGCTGGCGCCTCCGCTGAAGCTTTCTTT. Translation gives CASRGGAGASAEAFF.

V is TRBV29-1 and J is TRBJ2-3, with D perhaps matching TRBD1 (6 bases). Trimming removed 1 base from V and 2 bases from J, with 10 bases in between. Germline V CDR1 and CDR2: SQVTM, ANQGSEA. The CDR3 consists of 14 residues. This chain's CDR3 is CSVEVQGITDTQYF. The CDR3 DNA is TGCAGCGTTGAAGTTCAGGGGATCACAGATACGCAGTATTTT.

The rearrangement uses TRBV11-2 and TRBJ2-2; tentatively, D is TRBD2 (7 bases). Trimming removed 3 bases from V and 6 bases from J, with 14 bases in between. Germline-derived CDR1 and CDR2 are SGHAT and FQNNGV. The CDR3 extends over 15 amino acids. Here the CDR3 DNA reads TGTGCCAGCAGCTTGGTACAGGGAGGGGCCGGGGAGCTGTTTTTT. Amino acids: CASSLVQGGAGELFF.